This record looks at one T cell receptor beta chain sequence and its context. Other DNA sequences in this specimen translate into the identical CDR3. The data stem from a study of cytomegalovirus exposure and HLA in healthy donors. Vbeta (60) and Jbeta (13) primers were used in the PCR. Sequencing used immunoSEQ multiplex PCR; TCRdb keeps in-frame clones, though not all of them. The data contain about 110,000 clones, 76% of them singletons. V lost 0 bases, J lost 4 bases, and 11 bases lay in between. The CDR3 spans 15 residues. Germline loops: CDR1 SGDLS, CDR2 YYNGEE. This TCR was recovered from a young man in good health and CMV-seropositive. The sample was PBMCs. The rearrangement uses TRBV9 and TRBJ2-1, with D perhaps matching TRBD2 (5 bases). CDR3 region: CASSVGGRGYNEQFF. DNA of the CDR3: TGTGCCAGCAGCGTAGGAGGGAGAGGGTACAATGAGCAGTTCTTC.